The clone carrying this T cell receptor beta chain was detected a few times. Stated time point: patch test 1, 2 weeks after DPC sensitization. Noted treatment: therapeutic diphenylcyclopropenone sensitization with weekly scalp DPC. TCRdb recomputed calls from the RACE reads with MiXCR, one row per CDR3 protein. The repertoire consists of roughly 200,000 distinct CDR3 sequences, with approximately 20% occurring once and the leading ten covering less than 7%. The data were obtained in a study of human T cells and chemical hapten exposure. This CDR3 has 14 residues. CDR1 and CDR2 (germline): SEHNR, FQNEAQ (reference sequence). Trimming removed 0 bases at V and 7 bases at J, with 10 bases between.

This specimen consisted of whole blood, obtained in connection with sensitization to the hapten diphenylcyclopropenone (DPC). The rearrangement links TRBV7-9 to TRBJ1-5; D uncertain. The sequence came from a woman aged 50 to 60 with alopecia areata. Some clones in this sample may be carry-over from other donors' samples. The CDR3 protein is CASSLAGERQPQHF. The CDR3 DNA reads TGTGCCAGCAGCTTAGCTGGGGAACGACAGCCCCAGCATTTT.